The TCR beta chain described here comes from a study of T cell clones after liver transplantation. Whole-study context: A pre-transplant mixed lymphocyte reaction with TCRbeta sequencing defined graft-donor-reactive clones followed in post-transplant blood.

The ends were cut back, 3 bases at V and 7 bases at J, with 13 bases in the middle. The CDR3 totals 14 residues. Germline V gene data show CDR1 as MDHEN and CDR2 as SYDVKM. TCRdb's copy holds only in-frame clones and misses some; the assay was immunoSEQ multiplex PCR. The table includes under 60,000 clones, more than 70% detected once. The source of this sequence is a human patient who received a liver transplant. Some T cells may be the graft donor's. Sequencing was performed on CD4+ T cells from blood, taken at the 22-month timepoint. The chain uses TRBV28 and TRBJ1-5; tentatively, D is TRBD1 (6 bases). In nucleotides, the CDR3 is TGTGCCAGCAGTTTCCACAGGGAGGTCCAGCCCCAGCATTTT. This sequence encodes CASSFHREVQPQHF.